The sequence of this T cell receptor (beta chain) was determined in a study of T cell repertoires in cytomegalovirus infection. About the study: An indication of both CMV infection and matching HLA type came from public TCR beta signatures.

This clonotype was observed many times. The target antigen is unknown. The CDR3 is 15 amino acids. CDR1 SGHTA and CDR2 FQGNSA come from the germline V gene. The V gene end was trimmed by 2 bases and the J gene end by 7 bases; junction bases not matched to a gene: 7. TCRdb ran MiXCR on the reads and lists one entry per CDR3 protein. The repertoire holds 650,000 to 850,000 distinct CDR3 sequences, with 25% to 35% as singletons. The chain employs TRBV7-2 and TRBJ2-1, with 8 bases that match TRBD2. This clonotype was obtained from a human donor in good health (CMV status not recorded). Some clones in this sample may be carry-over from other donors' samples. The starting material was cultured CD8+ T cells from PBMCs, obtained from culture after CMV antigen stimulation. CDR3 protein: CASSLSGGSGNEQFF. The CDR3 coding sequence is TGTGCCAGCAGCTTAAGCGGGGGCTCTGGGAATGAGCAGTTCTTC.